Below are 21 T cell receptor beta chains sequenced from a single sample in a study of blood T cell repertoires in COVID-19. Sequenced by immunoSEQ multiplex PCR; TCRdb stores in-frame clones only, minus some. The sample carries roughly 410,000 clones, around 87% recorded once. The specimen was peripheral blood. The receptor set was obtained from an older woman with COVID-19, enrolled during active disease.

V gene TRBV29-1 combines with J gene TRBJ1-2; 8 positions agree with TRBD1. The CDR3 is made up of 13 amino acids. Looked up from germline, CDR1 is SQVTM and CDR2 is ANQGSEA. V was pared by 7 bases and J by 10 bases, with 14 bases of the junction left unmatched. The CDR3 here is CSAMTAATGDYTF. The DNA of the CDR3 is TGCAGCGCTATGACCGCTGCGACAGGGGACTACACCTTC.

This clone was observed a few times. This rearrangement joins TRBV27 to TRBJ2-7; TRBD2 is a possible D gene (5 bases). The CDR3 totals 14 residues. V was clipped by 2 bases and J by 2 bases, with 10 bases between them. CDR1 is MNHEY, CDR2 SMNVEV, per germline (reference sequence). The CDR3 loop is CASSLGLAAYEQYF. For the CDR3, the DNA is TGTGCCAGCAGTTTAGGGCTAGCTGCCTACGAGCAGTACTTC.

The V and J genes are TRBV19 and TRBJ2-1; 11 bases line up with TRBD2. After removal of 7 bases from V and 2 bases from J, the junction contained 7 bases not matched to a gene. This CDR3 comprises 16 residues. Germline loops: CDR1 LNHDA, CDR2 SQIVND (reference sequence). The CDR3 here is CASTTLTSGAYNEQFF. The DNA of the CDR3 is TGTGCCAGTACGACTTTGACTAGCGGGGCCTACAATGAGCAGTTCTTC.

The V gene is TRBV15, the J gene TRBJ1-5, with a tentative D call TRBD1 (6 bases). The CDR3 runs to 14 residues. V was pared by 3 bases and J by 6 bases, with 12 bases between. The germline V gene encodes CDR1 LNHNV and CDR2 YYDKDF (reference sequence). The CDR3 DNA is TGTGCCACCAGCAGGGGGGGGGACACTCAGCCCCAGCATTTT. The encoded protein is CATSRGGDTQPQHF.

The CDR3 region is CAWSVGLGGYTF. CDR3 coding DNA: TGTGCCTGGAGTGTCGGGTTGGGTGGCTACACCTTC. V is TRBV30 and J is TRBJ1-2; D is ambiguous. In germline, CDR1 is GTSNPN, CDR2 SVGIG (reference sequence). The length of the CDR3 is 12 residues. Trimming took off 0 bases at V and 7 bases at J, with 9 bases between the two ends.

CDR3 region: CASSVGGTGIQPQHF. CDR3 in DNA: TGTGCCAGCAGCGTGGGTGGGACAGGGATTCAGCCCCAGCATTTT. The chain couples TRBV9 to TRBJ1-5; 9 positions match TRBD1. The CDR3 totals 15 residues. Germline V gene lookup returns CDR1 SGDLS and CDR2 YYNGEE. V trimming: 2 bases; J trimming: 6 bases; junction bases outside the gene matches: 6.

The J gene is TRBJ1-6, the V gene TRBV10-1; 8 bases line up with TRBD1. The CDR3 is 18 amino acids. Trimming removed 6 bases from V and 6 bases from J; junction bases left unmatched: 16. From germline, CDR1 is WNHNN and CDR2 SYGVQD (reference sequence). CDR3 residues: CASSPQWGQVRINSPLHF. In DNA, the CDR3 is TGCGCCAGCAGCCCCCAGTGGGGACAGGTGAGGATTAATTCACCCCTCCACTTT.

There are a few counts of this clone. V gene TRBV19 combines with J gene TRBJ2-6; D might be TRBD1 (6 bases). Germline CDR1 LNHDA, CDR2 SQIVND (reference sequence). V gave up 3 bases and J gave up 5 bases, with 11 bases separating them. CDR3 length: 15 residues. In DNA, the CDR3 is TGTGCCAGTAGTATTCCGGGACACTGGGCCAACGTCCTGACTTTC. This sequence encodes CASSIPGHWANVLTF.

The chain has TRBV19 and TRBJ2-1, with TRBD2 matching over 14 bases. The V and J ends lost 4 bases and 5 bases, in that order; junction bases with no gene match: 7. The CDR3 contains 17 residues. Germline V gene sequence: CDR1 LNHDA, CDR2 SQIVND (reference sequence). As DNA, the CDR3 is TGTGCCAGTAGTACGAGACTAGCGGGGGGGAGGAACAATGAGCAGTTCTTC. Protein product: CASSTRLAGGRNNEQFF.

The V gene is TRBV5-5, the J gene TRBJ1-5; D not certain. The CDR3 is made up of 15 amino acids. Germline V gene data show CDR1 as SGHKS and CDR2 as YYEKEE (reference sequence). Trimming shortened V by 2 bases and J by 5 bases, and 14 bases separated the two germline ends. The CDR3 spells CASSLGTESYQPQHF. The CDR3 DNA sequence: TGTGCCAGCAGCTTAGGAACAGAATCTTATCAGCCCCAGCATTTT.

This clone was counted a single time. V and J are TRBV3-1 (or the pseudogene TRBV3-2) and TRBJ2-3, with 13 bases that match TRBD2. In germline, CDR1 is LGHDT, CDR2 YNNKEL (reference sequence). V shed 3 bases and J 2 bases; nucleotides not matched to a gene: 5. This CDR3 is 17 amino acids long. For the CDR3, the DNA is TGTGCCAGCAGCCAGGGACTAGCGGGACCTATCACAGATACGCAGTATTTT. Translating gives CASSQGLAGPITDTQYF.

V and J are TRBV19 and TRBJ2-3, with no clear D. The CDR3 is 13 amino acids. Germline values: CDR1 LNHDA, CDR2 SQIVND (reference sequence). Trimming shortened V by 7 bases and J by 1 base, and 9 bases separated the two germline ends. CDR3 sequence reads: CASNLVGTDTQYF. The CDR3 nucleotides are TGTGCCAGTAACTTGGTGGGCACAGATACGCAGTATTTT.

This sequence joins TRBV6-1 and TRBJ2-6; 7 bases fit TRBD2. The germline V gene encodes CDR1 MNHNS and CDR2 SASEGT. CDR3 length equals 15 residues. V trimming: 5 bases; J trimming: 4 bases; junction bases outside the gene matches: 5. The CDR3 region is CASSRGTTGANVLTF. The DNA for the CDR3 is TGTGCCAGCAGTCGGGGGACTACCGGGGCCAACGTCCTGACTTTC.

The chain couples TRBV19 to TRBJ2-2; TRBD1 agrees at 7 bases. This CDR3 comprises 15 residues. Germline CDR1 LNHDA, CDR2 SQIVND (reference sequence). J lost 6 bases, V lost 7 bases, and 11 bases had no gene match. CDR3 amino acids: CASTPAGGRSGELFF. The CDR3 nucleotides are TGTGCCAGTACCCCGGCAGGGGGTAGATCCGGGGAGCTGTTTTTT.

The J gene is TRBJ2-1, the V gene TRBV7-9, with 10 bases aligning to TRBD1. Trimming removed 1 base from V and 3 bases from J; junction bases left unmatched: 9. The CDR3 has 18 amino acids. Per germline, CDR1 SEHNR and CDR2 FQNEAQ (reference sequence). As DNA, the CDR3 is TGTGCCAGCAGCTTAGGGTCCTCCGGGACAGGGGACTACAATGAGCAGTTCTTC. It encodes CASSLGSSGTGDYNEQFF.

The chain recombines TRBV11-2 with TRBJ1-4, with D possibly TRBD1 on 5 matching bases. CDR1 is SGHAT, CDR2 FQNNGV, per germline. This CDR3 region has 17 residues. V shed 4 bases and J shed 0 bases, with 15 bases lying between them. The CDR3 is CASSYRGYGATNEKLFF. In DNA form, the CDR3 reads TGTGCCAGCAGCTATCGGGGGTATGGAGCAACTAATGAAAAACTGTTTTTT.

The chain employs TRBV5-1 and TRBJ2-2, with TRBD1 matching 9 bases. The V gene's germline CDR1 is SGHRS and CDR2 YFSETQ. Unmatched junction bases numbered 8, after V lost 3 bases and J lost 5 bases. The CDR3 is 16 amino acids. The CDR3 DNA sequence: TGCGCCAGCAGCTACAACAGGGGGCGCAAAACCGGGGAGCTGTTTTTT. Amino acid sequence: CASSYNRGRKTGELFF.

The chain uses TRBV11-3 and TRBJ2-7; 7 nucleotides line up with TRBD2. The CDR3 is 15 amino acids. V was pared by 1 base and J by 3 bases, with 6 bases of the junction left unmatched. CDR1 is SGHNT and CDR2 is YENEEA in the germline V gene. The CDR3 DNA sequence: TGTGCCAGCAGCTTAGGTGCGGGGGAACACTACGAGCAGTACTTC. Translating gives CASSLGAGEHYEQYF.

This chain joins TRBV7-3 and TRBJ1-5; no clear D. The CDR3 is 13 residues long. The germline CDR1 and CDR2 sequences are SGHTA and FQGTGA. V lost 3 bases and J 6 bases, leaving 9 bases between the germline ends. This CDR3 is CASSFQVGQPQHF. The CDR3 DNA reads TGTGCCAGCAGCTTCCAGGTGGGTCAGCCCCAGCATTTT.

The genes are TRBV5-4 and TRBJ1-2; 9 nucleotides align to TRBD1. CDR1 is SGHNT, CDR2 YYREEE, per germline (reference sequence). The trim removed 2 bases at V and 6 bases at J, leaving 5 bases unmatched. The CDR3 contains 14 residues. CDR3 sequence: CASSFPQGAHGYTF. The CDR3 region has the DNA TGTGCCAGCAGCTTCCCACAGGGGGCGCATGGCTACACCTTC.

The V gene is TRBV9, the J gene TRBJ2-5; 9 nucleotides match TRBD2. J gave up 7 bases and V 0 bases, and 1 base lay outside the gene matches. This CDR3 is built from 13 residues. CDR1 is SGDLS, CDR2 YYNGEE, per germline. CDR3 protein: CASSVASGVTQYF. The DNA for the CDR3 is TGTGCCAGCAGCGTAGCTAGCGGGGTGACCCAGTACTTC.